These 20 T cell receptor beta chains were sequenced from one sample in a study of T cell responses to AZD1222 COVID-19 vaccine. The protocol was immunoSEQ multiplex PCR, while the TCRdb copy is restricted to in-frame clones and leaves out a portion. This table holds about 83,000 clones, approximately 90% found once. Sequenced material: peripheral blood, taken on day 0 of AZD1222 vaccination. The receptors originated from an adult in good health.

The chain employs TRBV14 and TRBJ2-1, with 10 bases matching TRBD2. V gave up 1 base and J gave up 5 bases; unmatched junction bases: 2. This CDR3 is 15 amino acids long. Germline CDR1 reads SGHDN; CDR2 reads FVKESK. The CDR3 is CASSQALAGDNEQFF. CDR3 DNA: TGTGCCAGCAGCCAAGCGCTAGCGGGGGACAATGAGCAGTTCTTC.

V gene TRBV18 combines with J gene TRBJ1-5; no clear D gene. There are 12 residues in the CDR3. Germline loops: CDR1 KGHSH, CDR2 LQKENI. Between the trimmed V and J ends, which lost 4 bases and 5 bases, there was a span of 6 bases. The CDR3 DNA follows: TGTGCCAGCTCACAGAGGGATCAGCCCCAGCATTTT. It is translated as CASSQRDQPQHF.

This chain joins TRBV28 and TRBJ1-1; a possible D gene is TRBD1 (6 bases). CDR1 is MDHEN and CDR2 is SYDVKM in the germline V gene. Trimming pared 4 bases from V and 0 bases from J, leaving 30 bases between. The CDR3 covers 21 residues. The CDR3 DNA reads TGTGCCAGCAGTTCGCAGGGGTTGGGGCCCCATACTTTCTCTATGAACACTGAAGCTTTCTTT. Its translation: CASSSQGLGPHTFSMNTEAFF. The complete variable domain, with remaining parts taken from reference TRBV28 and TRBJ1-1, reads DVKVTQSSRYLVKRTGEKVFLECVQDMDHENMFWYRQDPGLGLRLIYFSYDVKMKEKGDIPEGYSVSREKKERFSLILESASTNQTSMYLCASSSQGLGPHTFSMNTEAFFGQGTRLTVV.

The rearrangement joins TRBV4-1 to TRBJ2-7; the match to TRBD2 covers 11 bases. CDR1 MGHRA and CDR2 YSYEKL come from the germline V gene. There are 14 residues in the CDR3. J lost 4 bases, V lost 1 base, and 0 bases had no gene match. CDR3 sequence (DNA): TGCGCCAGCAGCCAAGGGACTAGCGGGTACGAGCAGTACTTC. As protein: CASSQGTSGYEQYF.

The chain joins TRBV19 to TRBJ2-5, with 15 nucleotides matching TRBD2. Looked up from germline, CDR1 is LNHDA and CDR2 is SQIVND (reference sequence). V lost 2 bases to trimming and J lost 5 bases; unmatched junction nucleotides: 3. The CDR3 covers 16 residues. CDR3 region: CASSIPGLAGGETQYF. Written as DNA, the CDR3 is TGTGCCAGTAGTATACCGGGACTAGCGGGAGGCGAGACCCAGTACTTC. The full variable domain, with the rest looked up from reference TRBV19 and TRBJ2-5, is DGGITQSPKYLFRKEGQNVTLSCEQNLNHDAMYWYRQDPGQGLRLIYYSQIVNDFQKGDIAEGYSVSREKKESFPLTVTSAQKNPTAFYLCASSIPGLAGGETQYFGPGTRLLVL.

The CDR3 region is CASNLQGAEQFF. Here the CDR3 DNA reads TGTGCCAGTAACCTACAGGGGGCAGAGCAGTTCTTC. This sequence joins TRBV19 and TRBJ2-1; 9 nucleotides match TRBD1. After removal of 7 bases from V and 10 bases from J, the junction contained 5 bases not matched to a gene. This CDR3 comprises 12 residues. CDR1 and CDR2 (germline): LNHDA, SQIVND (reference sequence).

J is TRBJ2-3 and V is TRBV19; perhaps TRBD2 as D (5 bases). CDR3 size: 13 residues. Germline V CDR1 and CDR2: LNHDA, SQIVND (reference sequence). The V end lost 7 bases, the J end lost 3 bases, and 11 bases lay between the germline ends. The CDR3, as DNA: TGTGCCAGTACGATGCGGGCGACAGATACGCAGTATTTT. It specifies CASTMRATDTQYF. Supplemented by reference TRBV19 and TRBJ2-3, the full variable domain reads DGGITQSPKYLFRKEGQNVTLSCEQNLNHDAMYWYRQDPGQGLRLIYYSQIVNDFQKGDIAEGYSVSREKKESFPLTVTSAQKNPTAFYLCASTMRATDTQYFGPGTRLTVL.

This chain links TRBV27 with TRBJ2-7; 8 bases line up with TRBD2. The CDR3 totals 14 residues. Germline CDR1 is MNHEY and CDR2 is SMNVEV (reference sequence). Losses at the gene ends were 3 bases for V and 5 bases for J; bases not matched to a gene: 6. CDR3 residues: CASSLGSGNNEQYF. Here the CDR3 DNA reads TGTGCCAGCAGTTTGGGTAGCGGGAATAACGAGCAGTACTTC.

V and J are TRBV27 and TRBJ2-5; TRBD1 is a possible D gene (6 bases). V lost 5 bases and J 5 bases, leaving 21 bases between the germline ends. The CDR3 has 16 amino acids. The germline V gene has CDR1 MNHEY and CDR2 SMNVEV (reference sequence). The CDR3 is CASSELTGSALETQYF. CDR3 sequence (DNA): TGTGCCAGCAGTGAATTAACAGGGTCGGCTCTGGAGACCCAGTACTTC.

CDR3 DNA: TGTGCCAGCAGCCCCCTGGGGTCCGCCCACACTGAAGCTTTCTTT. Amino acids: CASSPLGSAHTEAFF. The chain uses TRBV3-1 (or the pseudogene TRBV3-2) and TRBJ1-1, with D unclear. The CDR3 consists of 15 residues. The V end lost 4 bases, the J end lost 3 bases, and 15 bases lay between the germline ends. Germline-derived CDR1 and CDR2 are LGHDT and YNNKEL (reference sequence).

The chain has TRBV11-2 and TRBJ2-1, with D perhaps TRBD2 (5 bases). The length of the CDR3 is 15 residues. CDR1 is SGHAT, CDR2 FQNNGV, per germline. Trimming shortened V by 6 bases and J by 2 bases, and 14 bases separated the two germline ends. The CDR3 sequence: CASSFLADPYNEQFF. The CDR3 DNA sequence: TGTGCCAGCAGTTTTCTAGCCGATCCCTACAATGAGCAGTTCTTC.

In its sample, this clone was seen once. The gene calls are TRBV16 and TRBJ1-1, with D unclear. The germline V gene has CDR1 KGHSY and CDR2 FQNENV. This CDR3 is 11 amino acids long. V lost 4 bases and J lost 2, with 2 bases in between. The CDR3, as DNA: TGTGCCAGCAGCCTCAACACTGAAGCTTTCTTT. It translates to CASSLNTEAFF.

The V and J genes are TRBV15 and TRBJ2-5; D remains unclear. There are 15 residues in the CDR3. CDR1 and CDR2 (germline): LNHNV, YYDKDF (reference sequence). V gave up 0 bases and J gave up 1 base, with 9 bases separating them. CDR3 region: CATSRDVKGQETQYF. CDR3 nucleotides: TGTGCCACCAGCAGAGACGTCAAGGGCCAAGAGACCCAGTACTTC.

This clone was recorded only once. The chain combines TRBV6-6 with TRBJ2-5; D possibly corresponds to TRBD2 (5 bases). V was pared by 7 bases and J by 4 bases, with 13 bases between. Germline CDR1 is MNHNY and CDR2 is SVGAGI (reference sequence). The CDR3 totals 13 residues. In DNA form, the CDR3 reads TGTGCCAGCAATCGGGATTGGTCAGAGACCCAGTACTTC. This gives the protein CASNRDWSETQYF.

J is TRBJ2-3 and V is TRBV28; the D is unclear. V shed 6 bases and J shed 3 bases, with 22 bases lying between them. Germline V CDR1 and CDR2: MDHEN, SYDVKM. The CDR3 extends over 17 amino acids. CDR3 DNA sequence: TGTGCCAGCAGCCACCCCCCCGGGTCGGGTCAAACAGATACGCAGTATTTT. Protein product: CASSHPPGSGQTDTQYF.

V and J are TRBV27 and TRBJ2-3; 11 nucleotides match TRBD2. With V trimmed by 0 bases and J by 0 bases, 11 bases remained unmatched. This CDR3 is built from 20 residues. Germline assignment: CDR1 MNHEY and CDR2 SMNVEV (reference sequence). The CDR3 spells CASSLSRLASGRTSTDTQYF. The CDR3 DNA reads TGTGCCAGCAGTTTATCCCGGTTGGCTAGCGGGAGGACTAGCACAGATACGCAGTATTTT.

This chain uses TRBV11-2 with TRBJ2-5, with a tentative D call TRBD2 (5 bases). CDR3 length equals 14 residues. Germline lookup yields CDR1 SGHAT and CDR2 FQNNGV. V was trimmed by 0 bases and J by 5 bases, leaving 10 bases between them. CDR3 amino acids: CASSLDRGWETQYF. The DNA for the CDR3 is TGTGCCAGCAGCTTAGATCGCGGGTGGGAGACCCAGTACTTC.

The genes are TRBV27 and TRBJ1-5; no clear D gene. The V gene's germline CDR1 is MNHEY and CDR2 SMNVEV (reference sequence). CDR3 length: 16 amino acids. V lost 6 bases and J lost 0, with 15 bases in between. The CDR3 coding sequence is TGTGCCAGCAGCCCGGTAGGAGGGTCTAGCAATCAGCCCCAGCATTTT. This encodes CASSPVGGSSNQPQHF.

This clone was observed a single time. The CDR3 sequence is CASRQGMSNQPQHF. In DNA form, the CDR3 reads TGTGCCAGCAGGCAGGGGATGAGCAATCAGCCCCAGCATTTT. The V gene is TRBV2, the J gene TRBJ1-5; D perhaps matches TRBD1 (6 bases). V shed 6 bases and J shed 1 base, with 10 bases lying between them. Germline V gives CDR1 SNHLY, CDR2 FYNNEI. The CDR3 has 14 residues. Full variable domain (missing parts from reference TRBV2 and TRBJ1-5): EPEVTQTPSHQVTQMGQEVILRCVPISNHLYFYWYRQILGQKVEFLVSFYNNEISEKSEIFDDQFSVERPDGSNFTLKIRSTKLEDSAMYFCASRQGMSNQPQHFGDGTRLSIL.

The chain is built from TRBV10-3 and TRBJ2-5; 10 bases are shared with TRBD1. Germline loops: CDR1 ENHRY, CDR2 SYGVKD. Trimming took 10 bases from V and 5 from J; bases not matched to a gene: 13. The CDR3 contains 15 residues. CDR3 sequence reads: CATQRGGTGDETQYF. CDR3 nucleotide sequence: TGTGCCACACAACGGGGTGGGACAGGGGACGAGACCCAGTACTTC.